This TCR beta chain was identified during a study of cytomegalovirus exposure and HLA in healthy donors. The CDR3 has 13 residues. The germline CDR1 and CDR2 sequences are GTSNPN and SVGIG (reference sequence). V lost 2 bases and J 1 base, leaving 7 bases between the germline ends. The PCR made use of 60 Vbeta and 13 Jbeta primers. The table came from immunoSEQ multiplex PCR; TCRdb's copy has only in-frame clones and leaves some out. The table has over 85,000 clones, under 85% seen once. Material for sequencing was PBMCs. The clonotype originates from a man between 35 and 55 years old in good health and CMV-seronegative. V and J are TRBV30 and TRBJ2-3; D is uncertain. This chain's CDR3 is CAWSTYGTDTQYF. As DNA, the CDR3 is TGTGCCTGGAGTACTTACGGCACAGATACGCAGTATTTT.